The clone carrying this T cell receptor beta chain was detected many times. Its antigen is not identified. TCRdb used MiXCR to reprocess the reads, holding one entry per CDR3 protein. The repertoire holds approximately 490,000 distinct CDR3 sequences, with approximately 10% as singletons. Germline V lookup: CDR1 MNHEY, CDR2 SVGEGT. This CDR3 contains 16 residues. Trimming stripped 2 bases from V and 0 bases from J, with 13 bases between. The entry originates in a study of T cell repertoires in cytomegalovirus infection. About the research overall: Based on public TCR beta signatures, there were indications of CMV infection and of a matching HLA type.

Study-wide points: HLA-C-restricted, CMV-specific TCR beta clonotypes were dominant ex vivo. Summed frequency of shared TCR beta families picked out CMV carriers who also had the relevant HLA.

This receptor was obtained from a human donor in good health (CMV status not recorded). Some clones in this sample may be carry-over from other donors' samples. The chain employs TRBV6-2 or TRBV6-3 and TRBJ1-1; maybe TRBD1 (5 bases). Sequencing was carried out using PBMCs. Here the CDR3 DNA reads TGTGCCAGCAGTTACGGGTTCGGGACTTTGAACACTGAAGCTTTCTTT. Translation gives CASSYGFGTLNTEAFF.